In its sample, the clone carrying this T cell receptor beta chain was seen a few times. No antigen is known for it. These data come from a study of early T cells in non-severe SARS-CoV-2 infection. Attachment of unique molecular identifiers was made to individual cDNA molecules. One entry per CDR3 protein results from TCRdb running MiXCR on the 5' RACE reads. The table records some 81,000 distinct CDR3 sequences, roughly 9.4% of them present only once. CDR3 length: 14 residues. The junction had 0 bases not matched to a gene; V was cut back by 2 bases and J by 5 bases. CDR1 and CDR2 (germline): LGHNA, YNFKEQ. Study-wide findings and caveats: Matches to VDJdb favored anti-spike CD8 responses and missed private and CD4 specificities.

The sample comprised whole blood. The TCR originated in an adult who was a healthcare worker with PCR-confirmed SARS-CoV-2 infection or an uninfected control (not recorded which). V usage is TRBV4-2 and J usage is TRBJ2-2; 9 bases agree with TRBD2. The CDR3 loop is CASSQTSGTGELFF. The CDR3 DNA sequence: TGTGCCAGCAGCCAAACTAGCGGGACCGGGGAGCTGTTTTTT.